This TCR beta chain was captured in a study of T cell changes during pregnancy in multiple sclerosis. Profiling relied on immunoSEQ multiplex PCR, and the TCRdb table lists in-frame clones only, not all of them. This table holds under 60,000 clones, 94% found once. A remark on this clone: The same CDR3 can be traced to other DNA sequences in this sample.

The TCR originated in a female donor with multiple sclerosis, enrolled in a pregnancy study. Material: CD4+ T cells from peripheral blood mononuclear cells, obtained in the third trimester of pregnancy.

CDR3 sequence reads: CASSLSGGPQETQYF. The CDR3 nucleotides are TGTGCCAGCAGCTTGAGCGGGGGTCCCCAAGAGACCCAGTACTTC. V is TRBV5-4 and J is TRBJ2-5; 8 bases are shared with TRBD2. CDR3 length equals 15 residues. In germline, CDR1 is SGHNT, CDR2 YYREEE (reference sequence). With V trimmed by 1 base and J by 1 base, 3 bases remained unmatched.